This is a list of T cell receptor beta chains from one sample in a study of OX40 agonist ivuxolimab in advanced cancers. Assay used: immunoSEQ multiplex PCR; TCRdb lists only in-frame clones, some missing. The sample includes approximately 38,000 clones, roughly 82% of them seen just once. Specimen: CD4+ or CD8+ T cells sorted from blood, collected in a trial of the OX40 agonist ivuxolimab. The origin of the receptors is an adult with an advanced solid tumor such as melanoma, head and neck, liver or kidney cancer. Each CDR3 is given with its conserved first and last residue. D genes are given only for firm matches. Where a row states a size, it is once, few, many or the class of an expanded clone; other rows omit it.

CDR3 length	clone size	V gene	J gene	D gene	CDR3 protein	CDR3 DNA
15	few	TRBV7-2	TRBJ1-4	.	CASSPSRAGNEKLFF	TGTGCCAGCAGCCCAAGCAGGGCCGGGAATGAAAAACTGTTTTTT
15	.	TRBV18	TRBJ1-1	.	CASSKTRELNTEAFF	TGTGCCAGCTCCAAAACGAGGGAATTGAACACTGAAGCTTTCTTT
15	.	TRBV5-1	TRBJ2-2	.	CASSLTSPTPGELFF	TGCGCCAGCAGCTTGACTAGCCCTACTCCCGGGGAGCTGTTTTTT
14	.	TRBV7-2	TRBJ2-3	.	CASSQGIGPDTQYF	TGTGCCAGCTCCCAGGGAATCGGGCCAGATACGCAGTATTTT
12	.	TRBV5-6	TRBJ2-7	.	CASSLEWYEQYF	TGTGCCAGCAGCTTGGAATGGTACGAGCAGTACTTC
16	.	TRBV9	TRBJ1-2	TRBD1	CASSVGGTGGSYGYTF	TGTGCCAGCAGCGTAGGAGGGACAGGGGGTAGCTATGGCTACACCTTC
17	few	TRBV7-9	TRBJ2-1	TRBD2	CASSYLLAGGFSIEQFF	TGTGCCAGCAGCTACCTTTTAGCGGGAGGGTTTTCAATTGAGCAGTTCTTC
13	.	TRBV27	TRBJ1-1	.	CASSLSRTTEAFF	TGTGCCAGCAGTTTATCCAGGACGACCGAAGCTTTCTTT
11	.	TRBV6-1	TRBJ1-5	.	CASSEFQPQHF	TGTGCCAGCAGTGAATTTCAGCCCCAGCATTTT
11	.	TRBV25-1	TRBJ1-2	.	CASSEGESPIF	TGTGCCAGCAGTGAAGGGGAGAGCCCGATATTC
14	.	TRBV27	TRBJ1-1	.	CASSLGRLNTEAFF	TGTGCCAGCAGTTTAGGGCGCCTGAACACTGAAGCTTTCTTT
19	once	TRBV14	TRBJ1-5	TRBD1	CASSRRSGRTGAYSQPQHF	TGTGCCAGCAGCCGCCGCTCGGGACGAACAGGGGCTTATAGTCAGCCCCAGCATTTT
17	.	TRBV7-2	TRBJ2-7	TRBD2	CASSLASSGRTSYEQYF	TGTGCCAGCAGCTTAGCGTCTAGCGGGAGAACCTCCTACGAGCAGTACTTC
16	.	TRBV27	TRBJ2-5	TRBD2	CASSPALTSGRETQYF	TGTGCCAGCAGTCCTGCCCTGACTAGCGGGAGGGAGACCCAGTACTTC
15	.	TRBV30	TRBJ2-7	.	CAWSGRGQYSYEQYF	TGTGCCTGGAGTGGCCGGGGACAATATTCCTACGAGCAGTACTTC
14	.	TRBV7-2	TRBJ2-3	.	CASSSTATPDTQYF	TGTGCCAGCAGCTCCACCGCTACCCCAGATACGCAGTATTTT
16	.	TRBV6-4	TRBJ2-1	TRBD2	CASSQFGLAGNNEQFF	TGTGCCAGCAGCCAATTCGGACTAGCGGGAAACAATGAGCAGTTCTTC